The entry that follows covers one T cell receptor beta chain sequence. As yet, its antigen is unknown. This entry comes from a study of CD8 T cells in ankylosing spondylitis. Study results and caveats: Blood of patients with ankylosing spondylitis appeared to be characterized by a TCR beta motif of several highly homologous variants.

TCRdb reanalysed the 5' RACE reads using MiXCR and keeps one entry per CDR3 protein. The table includes about 300,000 distinct CDR3 sequences, 11% detected once. This clonotype was obtained from a female donor with ankylosing spondylitis or in good health (not recorded which). The sequencing input was blood, either unsorted or a sorted T cell fraction (not recorded which).

CDR3 in DNA: TGCAGTGCTAGAGGGGGGGCGGGGGGCACCGGGGAGCTGTTTTTT. Its translation: CSARGGAGGTGELFF. The chain has TRBV20-1 and TRBJ2-2; 8 positions match TRBD2. V was pared by 1 base and J by 4 bases, with 5 bases of the junction left unmatched. Per germline, CDR1 DFQATT and CDR2 SNEGSKA (reference sequence). This CDR3 has 15 amino acids.